This T cell receptor (beta chain) emerged from a study of blood T cell repertoires in COVID-19 (dated by TCRdb to 2018 to 2020). Background on the whole study: The collaborator samples originated in the United States, Italy and Spain and spanned the acute and convalescent phases of COVID-19. Nearly every sample came with metadata listing a de-identified subject ID, COVID-19 status, age in years and sex. Deeply sampled blood TCRbeta repertoires from subjects exposed to, actively infected with, or recovered from COVID-19 were included in the dataset. The repertoires were released in a freely available public database intended as a resource for research on the immune response to SARS-CoV-2. Samples came from the ongoing ImmuneRACE study (first 160 participants) plus 1,254 subjects from 6 global collaborators. HLA class I and class II types, where available, came from metadata supplied by the sample provider rather than from assay-based typing. The material from the prospective study consisted of cDNA or gDNA derived from T cells, B-cell-depleted T cells, or PBMCs.

The full study reports these points: The amount of clinical and demographic metadata varied by source and participant and was provided uncurated.

The germline V gene encodes CDR1 MDHEN and CDR2 SYDVKM. V is clipped by 3 bases and J by 1 base, and the sequence between their germline boundaries is 8 bases long. Inclusive of the bounding cysteine and phenylalanine, the CDR3 is 14 residues long. Just CDR3 DNA is preserved here, 42 bases in frame from base 1. Of note for this clone: Its target antigen remains unknown. No base-level quality is on record; no much larger clone is a single base apart.

TCRbeta CDR3 regions were amplified from genomic DNA by means of the immunoSEQ Assay, a bias-controlled multiplex PCR. The authors' analysis ran thus. The number of nucleated cells in each sample was estimated by amplification of reference gene primers within the assay. Sequence reads were collapsed and filtered to measure the absolute abundance of every unique TCRbeta CDR3 rearrangement. For each sample, productive Simpson clonality was calculated as the square root of Simpson's diversity index across productive rearrangements. TCRdb took over this immuneACCESS table, retaining in-frame rearrangements with V and J assigned. Such tables are incomplete; in checked studies, under half of the missing clones stem from an unresolved V gene, and the remainder is unexplained. The V and J calls and clone size were taken over from that table, and D and trimming were inferred from the DNA. The sample has 380,000 or so clones on record, 88% of them singletons. The top ten clonotypes cover around 0.97% of the sample.

Participants in the prospective study were enrolled through a virtual design, were aged about 18 to 90 years, and lived in roughly 24 United States geographic areas. To assign participants to cohorts, the prospective study relied on clinical history that participants themselves reported in a screening survey and a study questionnaire. Mobile phlebotomists in the prospective study collected whole blood, serum and a nasopharyngeal or oropharyngeal swab from every participant. Prospective study participants could optionally give additional blood draws and questionnaires over an approximately two-month period. Before DNA extraction, prospective study blood samples were shipped either frozen or at room temperature.

Sample: PBMCs or T cells enriched from blood (not recorded which). This TCR was sampled from a woman in her twenties or thirties with acute COVID-19. The chain was built from TRBV28 and TRBJ2-3; TRBD2 is a weak D gene call, 6 bases matching. The nucleotide sequence is TGTGCCAGCAGTTTTGAGCGGGGCACAGATACGCAGTATTTT. It is translated as CASSFERGTDTQYF.